This section outlines one T cell receptor (beta chain) sequence together with its context. The sample originates from a study of OX40 agonist ivuxolimab in advanced cancers. About the research overall: Dose-escalation patients suffered from hepatocellular carcinoma, melanoma, renal cell or head and neck cancer. A mean age of roughly 60 years, range roughly 23 to 85, was recorded, and 70% to 85% were male.

The assay was immunoSEQ multiplex PCR, and TCRdb's table has in-frame clones only and misses some. The sample has around 90,000 clones, more than 80% seen once. Trimming took 3 bases from V and 16 from J; bases not matched to a gene: 11. This CDR3 contains 13 residues. The V gene's germline CDR1 is LNHDA and CDR2 SQIVND (reference sequence). The sample consisted of CD4+ or CD8+ T cells sorted from blood, taken in a trial of the OX40 agonist ivuxolimab. The chain has TRBV19 and TRBJ1-4; 7 nucleotides line up with TRBD1. The sequence came from an adult with an advanced solid tumor such as melanoma, head and neck, liver or kidney cancer. CDR3 coding DNA: TGTGCCAGTAGTATTAAAATCGAGACAGGGCAGTTTTTT. Protein sequence: CASSIKIETGQFF.